One and the same sample provided the 24 T cell receptor beta chains below, sequenced in a study of monozygotic twins with inflammatory bowel disease. TCRdb reprocessed the 5' RACE reads, keeping one entry per CDR3 protein, no DNA. The sample holds approximately 390,000 distinct CDR3 sequences. Sequenced: blood. The receptors shown here come from a human donor with ulcerative colitis or Crohn's disease, or a healthy co-twin of an affected twin (not recorded which).

The CDR3 loop is CSARTETYEQYF. The chain combines TRBV29-1 with TRBJ2-7; TCRdb's D call, TRBD1, is unchecked because there is no DNA. Per germline, CDR1 SQVTM and CDR2 ANQGSEA. The CDR3 contains 12 residues.

The chain has TRBV30 and TRBJ1-1; without DNA, the TCRdb call of TRBD1 cannot be checked. The CDR3 contains 14 residues. Germline values: CDR1 GTSNPN, CDR2 SVGIG (reference sequence). Here the CDR3 reads CAWRAWGAGTEAFF.

The chain couples TRBV10-2 to TRBJ1-2; TCRdb's assignment of TRBD1 cannot be checked, as there is no DNA. The CDR3 contains 14 residues. The V gene's germline CDR1 is WSHSY and CDR2 SAAADI. The CDR3 loop reads CASSVNRGGYGYTF.

The chain is built from TRBV19 and TRBJ1-2. The germline V gene encodes CDR1 LNHDA and CDR2 SQIVND (reference sequence). The CDR3 extends over 13 amino acids. This chain's CDR3 is CASTFLGAYGYTF.

V gene TRBV18 combines with J gene TRBJ1-1; the TRBD1 assignment by TCRdb is unverifiable without DNA. Germline V gene sequence: CDR1 KGHSH, CDR2 LQKENI. This CDR3 spans 15 amino acids. The CDR3 here is CASSPSPTGNTEAFF.

The CDR3 loop reads CASSQGQGVSYEQYF. J is TRBJ2-7 and V is TRBV3-1; TCRdb indicates TRBD1, and absent DNA this call remains unverified. Germline CDR1 reads LGHDT; CDR2 reads YNNKEL (reference sequence). The CDR3 loop spans 15 amino acids.

The V gene is TRBV3-1, the J gene TRBJ1-2. From germline, CDR1 is LGHDT and CDR2 YNNKEL (reference sequence). The CDR3 loop spans 13 amino acids. The CDR3 region is CASSQGNTYGYTF.

The chain has TRBV6-5 and TRBJ2-7; TCRdb calls TRBD1, which cannot be checked without DNA. Germline V gene lookup returns CDR1 MNHEY and CDR2 SVGAGI. The CDR3 is made up of 16 amino acids. The CDR3 reads CASRAERGGVSYEQYF.

The V call is TRBV19, the J call TRBJ2-2; TCRdb's D call, TRBD1, is unchecked because there is no DNA. This CDR3 has 14 residues. Germline CDR1 reads LNHDA; CDR2 reads SQIVND (reference sequence). CDR3 sequence reads: CATARTGGTGELFF.

The rearrangement joins TRBV5-1 to TRBJ2-6; TCRdb's D call of TRBD2 is untestable without DNA. The CDR3 totals 20 residues. Looked up from germline, CDR1 is SGHRS and CDR2 is YFSETQ. CDR3 region: CASSLAPAGTPSDGANVLTF.

The rearrangement joins TRBV20-1 to TRBJ2-7; TCRdb designates TRBD1, a call that cannot be tested without DNA. The CDR3 sequence is 13 residues long. CDR1 is DFQATT and CDR2 is SNEGSKA in the germline V gene (reference sequence). The chain's CDR3 is CSALGTNSYEQYF.

The chain couples TRBV6-4 to TRBJ2-2; TCRdb's D call of TRBD2 is untestable without DNA. Germline V gene sequence: CDR1 MRHNA, CDR2 SNTAGT. The CDR3 has 15 amino acids. The CDR3 reads CASSGTSFDTGELFF.

This rearrangement joins TRBV4-1 to TRBJ2-2. Germline loops: CDR1 MGHRA, CDR2 YSYEKL. The CDR3 is 16 residues long. The CDR3 spells CASSQDVGRDSGELFF.

The chain employs TRBV2 and TRBJ1-5. CDR3 length: 15 residues. The germline CDR1 and CDR2 sequences are SNHLY and FYNNEI. CDR3: CASSEGDRGNQPQHF.

This sequence joins TRBV6-1 and TRBJ1-5; TCRdb's D call of TRBD1 is untestable without DNA. This CDR3 region has 15 residues. Germline CDR1 MNHNS, CDR2 SASEGT. The CDR3 here is CATAGTPYSNQPQHF.

The chain joins TRBV19 to TRBJ2-5; there is no DNA to check the TCRdb D call of TRBD1. The CDR3 covers 16 residues. The germline V gene has CDR1 LNHDA and CDR2 SQIVND (reference sequence). The CDR3 region is CASSIKGQGFQETQYF.

The chain recombines TRBV12-3 or TRBV12-4 with TRBJ1-2; TCRdb names TRBD1, which stays unverified in the absence of DNA. The CDR3 extends over 13 amino acids. The CDR3 loop is CASRIGQSYGYTF.

V is TRBV12-3 or TRBV12-4 and J is TRBJ1-2; TCRdb's assignment of TRBD1 cannot be checked, as there is no DNA. The CDR3 is 13 residues long. Here the CDR3 reads CASSLGWGDGYTF.

The rearrangement uses TRBV10-2 and TRBJ1-1; no DNA is available, so the TRBD1 call from TCRdb remains unchecked. CDR1 is WSHSY, CDR2 SAAADI, per germline. This CDR3 has 14 residues. CDR3 loop: CASHATGGATEAFF.

V and J are TRBV5-1 and TRBJ2-1; the TCRdb call, TRBD2, lacks DNA for checking. The germline V gene encodes CDR1 SGHRS and CDR2 YFSETQ. This CDR3 region has 15 residues. CDR3 region: CASSSLAGGQNEQFF.

This chain uses TRBV20-1 with TRBJ2-7; TCRdb selects TRBD1, and the lack of DNA leaves this call unchecked. The CDR3 has 13 residues. Germline-derived CDR1 and CDR2 are DFQATT and SNEGSKA (reference sequence). The CDR3 loop reads CSASSDTSYEQYF.

The chain employs TRBV12-3 or TRBV12-4 and TRBJ1-5; TCRdb indicates TRBD1, and absent DNA this call remains unverified. The CDR3 contains 14 residues. Here the CDR3 reads CASSWTGNNQPQHF.

This chain connects TRBV5-4 to TRBJ2-3; the D call of TRBD1 rests on TCRdb alone, since no DNA is present to check it. The CDR3 runs to 14 residues. Germline V gene sequence: CDR1 SGHNT, CDR2 YYREEE (reference sequence). This CDR3 is CASLKSGGTDTQYF.

This chain links TRBV5-1 with TRBJ2-7. Germline-derived CDR1 and CDR2 are SGHRS and YFSETQ. The CDR3 extends over 15 amino acids. The CDR3 loop reads CASSFTDEDSYEQYF.